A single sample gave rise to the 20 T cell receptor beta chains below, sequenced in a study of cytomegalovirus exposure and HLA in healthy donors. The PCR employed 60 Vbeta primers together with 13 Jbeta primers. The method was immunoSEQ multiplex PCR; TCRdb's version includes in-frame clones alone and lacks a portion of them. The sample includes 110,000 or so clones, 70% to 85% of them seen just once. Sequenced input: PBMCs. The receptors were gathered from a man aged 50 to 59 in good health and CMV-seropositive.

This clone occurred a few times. The CDR3 DNA reads TGTGCCAGCTCACGGACTGGGACAGGGGACGGCAACGTCCTGACTTTC. Amino acids: CASSRTGTGDGNVLTF. The J gene is TRBJ2-6, the V gene TRBV18; 10 bases map to TRBD1. The trim removed 4 bases at V and 9 bases at J, leaving 9 bases unmatched. Germline V gene sequence: CDR1 KGHSH, CDR2 LQKENI. This CDR3 is built from 16 residues.

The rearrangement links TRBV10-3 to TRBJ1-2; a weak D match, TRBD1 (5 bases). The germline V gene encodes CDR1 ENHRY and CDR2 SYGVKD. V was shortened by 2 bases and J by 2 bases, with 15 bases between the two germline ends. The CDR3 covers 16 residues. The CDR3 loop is CAISEGATPVNYGYTF. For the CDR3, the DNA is TGTGCCATCAGTGAGGGGGCGACACCCGTAAACTATGGCTACACCTTC.

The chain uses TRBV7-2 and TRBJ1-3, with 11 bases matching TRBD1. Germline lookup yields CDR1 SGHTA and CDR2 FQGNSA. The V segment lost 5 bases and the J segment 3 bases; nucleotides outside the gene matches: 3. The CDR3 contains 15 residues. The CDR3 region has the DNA TGTGCCAGCAGCCCGGACAGGGGGCTTGGAAACACCATATATTTT. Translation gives CASSPDRGLGNTIYF.

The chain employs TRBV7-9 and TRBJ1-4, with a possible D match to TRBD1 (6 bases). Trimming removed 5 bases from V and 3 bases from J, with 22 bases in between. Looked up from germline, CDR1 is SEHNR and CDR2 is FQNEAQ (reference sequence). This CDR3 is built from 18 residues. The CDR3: CASSLSLGSPGANEKLFF. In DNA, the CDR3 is TGTGCCAGCAGCCTCAGTTTGGGCTCCCCAGGGGCTAATGAAAAACTGTTTTTT.

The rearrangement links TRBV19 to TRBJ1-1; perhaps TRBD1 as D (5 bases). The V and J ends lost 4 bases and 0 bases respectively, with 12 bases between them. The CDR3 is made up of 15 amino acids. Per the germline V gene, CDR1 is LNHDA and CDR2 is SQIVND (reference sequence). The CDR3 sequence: CASSSGPGMNTEAFF. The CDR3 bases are TGTGCCAGTAGTAGCGGACCAGGGATGAACACTGAAGCTTTCTTT.

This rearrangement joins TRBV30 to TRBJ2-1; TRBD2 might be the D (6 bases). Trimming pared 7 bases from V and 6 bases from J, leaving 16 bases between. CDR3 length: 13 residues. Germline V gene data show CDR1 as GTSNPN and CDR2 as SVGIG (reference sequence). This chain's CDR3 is CALRRDWANEQFF. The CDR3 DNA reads TGTGCCTTACGCCGGGACTGGGCCAATGAGCAGTTCTTC.

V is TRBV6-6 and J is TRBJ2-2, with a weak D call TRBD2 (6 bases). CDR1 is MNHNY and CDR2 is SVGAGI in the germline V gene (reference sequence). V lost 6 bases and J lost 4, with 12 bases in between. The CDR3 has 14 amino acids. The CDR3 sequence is CASSALGGTGELFF. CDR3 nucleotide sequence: TGTGCCAGCAGCGCCTTGGGGGGCACCGGGGAGCTGTTTTTT.

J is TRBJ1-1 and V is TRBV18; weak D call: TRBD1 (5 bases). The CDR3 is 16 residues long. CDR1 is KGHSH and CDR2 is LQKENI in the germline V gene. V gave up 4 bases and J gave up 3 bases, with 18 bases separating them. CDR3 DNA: TGTGCCAGCTCACTTACCGGAACGAAACAGGACACTGAAGCTTTCTTT. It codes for CASSLTGTKQDTEAFF.

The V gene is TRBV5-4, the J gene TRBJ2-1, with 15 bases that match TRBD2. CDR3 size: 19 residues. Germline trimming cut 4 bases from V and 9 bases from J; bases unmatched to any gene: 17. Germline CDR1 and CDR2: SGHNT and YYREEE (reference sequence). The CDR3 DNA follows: TGTGCCAGCAGCGGGAATGATCAGAGGACTAGCGGGAGGGCCGGTGAGCAGTTCTTC. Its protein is CASSGNDQRTSGRAGEQFF.

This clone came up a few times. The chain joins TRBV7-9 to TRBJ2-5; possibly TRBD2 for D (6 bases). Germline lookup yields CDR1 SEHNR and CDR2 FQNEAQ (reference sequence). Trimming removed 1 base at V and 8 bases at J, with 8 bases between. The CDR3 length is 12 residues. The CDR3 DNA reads TGTGCCAGCAGCTTAGGAGCGGGTACCCAGTACTTC. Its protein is CASSLGAGTQYF.

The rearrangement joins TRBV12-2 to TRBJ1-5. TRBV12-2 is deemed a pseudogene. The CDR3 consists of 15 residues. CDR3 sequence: CASRAPGGRDQPQHF. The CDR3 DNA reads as TGTGCAAGTCGCGCACCGGGAGGAAGGGATCAGCCCCAGCATTTT.

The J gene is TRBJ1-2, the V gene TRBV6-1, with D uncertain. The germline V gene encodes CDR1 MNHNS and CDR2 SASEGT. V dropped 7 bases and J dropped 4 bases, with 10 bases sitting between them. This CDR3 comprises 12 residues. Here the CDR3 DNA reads TGTGCCAGCACCGAGGTTTTCTATGGCTACACCTTC. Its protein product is CASTEVFYGYTF.

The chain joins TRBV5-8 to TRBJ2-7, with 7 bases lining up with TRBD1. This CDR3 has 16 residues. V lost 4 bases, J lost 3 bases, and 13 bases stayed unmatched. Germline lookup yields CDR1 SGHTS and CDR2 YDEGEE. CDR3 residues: CASSRQGRASDYEQYF. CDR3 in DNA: TGTGCCAGCAGCCGACAGGGACGCGCCTCCGACTACGAGCAGTACTTC.

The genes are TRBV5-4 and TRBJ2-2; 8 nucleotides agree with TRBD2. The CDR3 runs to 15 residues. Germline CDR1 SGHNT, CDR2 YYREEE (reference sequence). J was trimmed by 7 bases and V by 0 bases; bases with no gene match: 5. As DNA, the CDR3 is TGTGCCAGCAGCTTGGATAGCGGGGTGGGCGGGGAGCTGTTTTTT. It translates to CASSLDSGVGGELFF.

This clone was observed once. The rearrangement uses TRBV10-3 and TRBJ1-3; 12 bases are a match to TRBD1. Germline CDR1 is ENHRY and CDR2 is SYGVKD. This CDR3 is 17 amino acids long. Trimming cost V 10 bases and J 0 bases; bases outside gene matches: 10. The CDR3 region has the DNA TGTGCCACCGACTCCGGGACAGGGGGCCTCTCTGGAAACACCATATATTTT. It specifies CATDSGTGGLSGNTIYF.

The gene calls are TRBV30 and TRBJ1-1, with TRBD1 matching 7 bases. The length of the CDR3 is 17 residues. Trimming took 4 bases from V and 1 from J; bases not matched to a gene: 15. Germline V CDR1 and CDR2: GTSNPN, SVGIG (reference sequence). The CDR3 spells CAWTGPRTGEKNTEAFF. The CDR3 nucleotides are TGTGCCTGGACCGGCCCCAGGACAGGCGAGAAGAACACTGAAGCTTTCTTT.

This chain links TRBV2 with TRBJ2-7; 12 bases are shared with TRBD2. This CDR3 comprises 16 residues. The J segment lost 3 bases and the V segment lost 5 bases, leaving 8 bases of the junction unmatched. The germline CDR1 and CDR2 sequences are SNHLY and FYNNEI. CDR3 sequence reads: CASSPQRTSGIYEQYF. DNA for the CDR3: TGTGCCAGCAGTCCCCAGCGGACTAGCGGGATCTACGAGCAGTACTTC.

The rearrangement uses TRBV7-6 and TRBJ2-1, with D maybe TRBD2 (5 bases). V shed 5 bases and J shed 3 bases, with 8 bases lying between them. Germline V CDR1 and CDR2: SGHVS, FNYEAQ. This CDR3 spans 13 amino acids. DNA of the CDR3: TGTGCCAGCAGCAAGCGGAGCTACAATGAGCAGTTCTTC. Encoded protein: CASSKRSYNEQFF.

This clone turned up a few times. CDR3 residues: CASSSGQGSYGYTF. Here the CDR3 DNA reads TGTGCCAGCAGCTCCGGACAGGGGAGCTATGGCTACACCTTC. The V call is TRBV7-2, the J call TRBJ1-2; 9 bases align to TRBD1. J gave up 4 bases and V 4 bases, and 4 bases lay outside the gene matches. CDR1 and CDR2 (germline): SGHTA, FQGNSA. The CDR3 sequence is 14 residues long.

DNA for the CDR3: TGTGCCAGCAGTGCCAGGGTAGGCCATCAGCCCCAGCATTTT. Protein sequence: CASSARVGHQPQHF. J is TRBJ1-5 and V is TRBV2; D may be TRBD1 (5 bases). The CDR3 length is 14 residues. The ends were cut back, 4 bases at V and 5 bases at J, with 12 bases in the middle. Germline lookup yields CDR1 SNHLY and CDR2 FYNNEI.